Following are 3 T cell receptor beta chains from one sample sequenced in a study of blood T cell repertoires in COVID-19. Profiling relied on immunoSEQ multiplex PCR, and the TCRdb table lists in-frame clones only, not all of them. The sample lists some 80,000 clones; roughly 81% were seen once. What was sequenced was peripheral blood. All receptors derive from a man between 60 and 75 years old with COVID-19, enrolled during active disease.

This chain joins TRBV6-2 or TRBV6-3 and TRBJ2-7, with 7 bases fitting TRBD2. The V gene's germline CDR1 is MNHEY and CDR2 SVGEGT. V gave up 2 bases and J gave up 6 bases; unmatched junction bases: 7. The CDR3 runs to 14 residues. The CDR3 region is CASSYEWGGGEQYF. The CDR3 DNA follows: TGTGCCAGCAGTTACGAGTGGGGGGGTGGCGAGCAGTACTTC.

The rearrangement links TRBV4-1 to TRBJ1-2; TRBD1 matches at 7 bases. Germline V gene sequence: CDR1 MGHRA, CDR2 YSYEKL. CDR3 length equals 14 residues. V was clipped by 5 bases and J by 4 bases; unmatched bases: 7. The CDR3 reads CASSEGQLGYGYTF. CDR3 coding DNA: TGCGCCAGCAGCGAGGGACAGTTGGGCTATGGCTACACCTTC.

V is TRBV18 and J is TRBJ2-7; 9 bases are a match to TRBD1. Germline trimming cut 3 bases from V and 2 bases from J; bases unmatched to any gene: 5. The CDR3 has 15 amino acids. CDR1 and CDR2 from the germline V gene are KGHSH and LQKENI. CDR3 region: CASSPQGTGPYEQYF. The DNA of the CDR3 is TGTGCCAGCTCACCCCAAGGGACAGGGCCCTACGAGCAGTACTTC.